The present entry profiles one TCR beta chain with its context. Its antigen has not been determined. One base away there is no much larger clone; base qualities are not given. The library was prepared using the immunoSEQ multiplex PCR assay. Approximately 100,000 TCR templates per sample were assayed on the deep sequencing platform. Genomic DNA extracted from sorted T cells was used for TCRbeta CDR3 sequencing. From the authors' description of their analysis: The R programming language was used for clonal analysis of the TCRbeta CDR3 data. Unstimulated samples were compared with post-reaction CFSE-low samples to define alloreactive CD4+ and CD8+ clones. Regulatory or non-regulatory origin of alloreactive CD4+ clones was assigned by matching sequences to the sorted unstimulated Treg and non-Treg repertoires. TCRdb took this table from immuneACCESS and kept in-frame rearrangements with V and J called. Such tables lack part of the clones; where checked against another copy, unresolved V genes explain under half of the gap, and the rest is unexplained. V and J calls and clone size come straight from that table; D and trimming were deduced from the DNA. The sample has fewer than 85,000 clones on record, approximately 95% of them singletons. Roughly 18% of the sample is taken by the ten largest.

Sorted unstimulated T cells, along with proliferating T cells recovered from mixed lymphocyte reactions, underwent TCRbeta CDR3 sequencing. Fresh whole blood from under 13 HLA-typed healthy donors was used as the source from which PBMCs were isolated. These data originate in a study of siplizumab effects on memory and regulatory T cells (dated by TCRdb to the late 2010s). The study in broad terms: The study examined how the anti-CD2 antibody siplizumab affects alloreactive T-cell subsets in allogeneic mixed lymphocyte reactions built from human PBMCs.

Summary of the overall study and its limitations: Whether proliferating Tregs from siplizumab cultures were suppressive was not functionally confirmed. The cumulative frequency of alloreactive sequences traceable to unstimulated CD4+ memory T cells was significantly reduced by siplizumab. Because sequences below about 10^-5 frequency were poorly captured, only a minor fraction of alloreactive clones could be mapped to unstimulated subsets. Unstimulated naive T cells appeared more diverse than memory T cells, and naive cells seemed to contribute substantially to the alloresponse. About 80-97% of proliferating CD4+ or CD8+ clones could not be given a naive or memory phenotype. Among mappable alloreactive CD4+ clones, an average Treg-derived fraction of roughly 69% was observed with siplizumab, compared with 25% to 30% in control reactions.

V gives up 6 bases and J gives up 2 bases, and the segment between their germline ends measures 23 bases. Counted from cysteine to phenylalanine, this CDR3 has 18 amino acids. Of all the DNA, just the CDR3 is kept, 54 bases in frame from base 1. Per the germline V gene, SNHLY is the CDR1 and FYNNEI is the CDR2. The sequence joins TRBV2 to TRBJ1-5, with the D gene not confidently named. The sequence came from a human donor in good health. The sequenced sample consisted of CD8+ T cells sorted from blood. The CDR3: CASSDERDMGFGNQPQHF. The nucleotides read TGTGCCAGCAGCGACGAGCGAGATATGGGTTTCGGCAATCAGCCCCAGCATTTT. With the portions outside the CDR3 filled from the reference TRBV2 and TRBJ1-5 genes, the complete variable region becomes EPEVTQTPSHQVTQMGQEVILRCVPISNHLYFYWYRQILGQKVEFLVSFYNNEISEKSEIFDDQFSVERPDGSNFTLKIRSTKLEDSAMYFCASSDERDMGFGNQPQHFGDGTRLSIL.